This TCR beta chain comes out of a study of neoadjuvant nivolumab and ipilimumab in lung cancer. This clone has only one observation. The target antigen is unknown. The CDR3 is 13 residues long. Germline CDR1 is MNHEY and CDR2 is SVGAGI. The V end was cut by 10 bases, the J end by 2 bases, with 13 bases between. Study-wide findings and caveats: Only two of four nivolumab-treated tumors gained richness and clonality by surgery. Resected tumors had greater TCR richness and clonality than uninvolved lung.

Measured with immunoSEQ multiplex PCR; TCRdb has only the in-frame clones, and not every one. The data show 30,000 to 35,000 clones, 90% seen once. The source of this sequence is an adult with non-small cell lung cancer. The source material was peripheral blood, sampled after neoadjuvant nivolumab, alone or with ipilimumab, at or shortly before surgery. The chain has TRBV6-5 and TRBJ2-3, with TRBD1 as a possible D gene (6 bases). CDR3 DNA sequence: TGTGCCACCGCGGACAGATACACAGATACGCAGTATTTT. Translation gives CATADRYTDTQYF.